These 14 T cell receptor beta chains came from one sample sequenced in a study of OX40 agonist ivuxolimab in advanced cancers. The table came from immunoSEQ multiplex PCR; TCRdb's copy has only in-frame clones and leaves some out. The table shows roughly 13,000 clones, with more than 75% occurring only once. The sequencing used CD4+ or CD8+ T cells sorted from blood, collected in a trial of the OX40 agonist ivuxolimab. Every receptor here comes from an adult with an advanced solid tumor such as melanoma, head and neck, liver or kidney cancer.

The chain couples TRBV4-3 to TRBJ1-2; tentatively, D is TRBD1 (6 bases). This CDR3 spans 16 amino acids. The V gene lost 2 bases and the J gene lost 4 bases, with 17 bases spanning the gap. The germline CDR1 and CDR2 sequences are LGHNA and YSLEER. CDR3 in DNA: TGCGCCAGCAGCCAAAGTAGGTGGGGGGCCGGCTATGGCTACACCTTC. Protein product: CASSQSRWGAGYGYTF.

CDR3 region: CASSVGRGLSYEQYF. The CDR3 DNA reads as TGTGCCAGCAGCGTCGGCAGGGGGCTCTCCTACGAGCAGTACTTC. The chain links TRBV9 to TRBJ2-7; 8 nucleotides align to TRBD1. With V trimmed by 2 bases and J by 0 bases, 4 bases remained unmatched. The germline gives CDR1 SGDLS, CDR2 YYNGEE. This CDR3 spans 15 amino acids.

The V call is TRBV7-3, the J call TRBJ1-6, with D hard to call. The CDR3 runs to 15 residues. The V end lost 4 bases, the J end lost 9 bases, and 16 bases lay between the germline ends. Germline V gene sequence: CDR1 SGHTA, CDR2 FQGTGA. CDR3 DNA sequence: TGTGCCAGCAGCTCACCCGGGGAAAATAGTTCACCCCTCCACTTT. Translation: CASSSPGENSSPLHF.

In the case of this clone: One end of the junction varies from germline; a read error may be responsible. This chain connects TRBV9 to TRBJ1-1; 8 bases are a match to TRBD1. Germline V gives CDR1 SGDLS, CDR2 YYNGEE. This CDR3 region has 15 residues. The CDR3 reads CASSVGQDLSLESFF. For the CDR3, the DNA is TGTGCCAGCAGCGTGGGACAGGATCTATCCCTTGAATCTTTCTTT. Full variable domain (rest looked up from reference TRBV9 and TRBJ1-1): DSGVTQTPKHLITATGQRVTLRCSPRSGDLSVYWYQQSLDQGLQFLIQYYNGEERAKGNILERFSAQQFPDLHSELNLSSLELGDSALYFCASSVGQDLSLESFFGQGTRLTVV.

V gene TRBV2 combines with J gene TRBJ1-1; D is perhaps TRBD1 (5 bases). This CDR3 has 13 amino acids. The V gene lost 6 bases and the J gene lost 11 bases, with 19 bases spanning the gap. Germline V gives CDR1 SNHLY, CDR2 FYNNEI. CDR3 bases: TGTGCCAGCAGCAGCCTGGGGGGTTCTACGGCTTTCTTT. Translated: CASSSLGGSTAFF.

The genes are TRBV4-1 and TRBJ2-2; D possibly corresponds to TRBD1 (6 bases). Germline values: CDR1 MGHRA, CDR2 YSYEKL. The CDR3 has 14 residues. V lost 1 base to trimming and J lost 8 bases, with 11 bases between them. CDR3: CASSQVRGSGELFF. CDR3 DNA: TGCGCCAGCAGCCAAGTAAGGGGGTCAGGGGAGCTGTTTTTT.

A single count supports this clone. The V gene is TRBV5-4, the J gene TRBJ2-1, with TRBD2 matching over 13 bases. Germline assignment: CDR1 SGHNT and CDR2 YYREEE (reference sequence). The CDR3 contains 15 residues. V lost 4 bases, J lost 10 bases, and 8 bases stayed unmatched. In nucleotides, the CDR3 is TGTGCCAGCAGCCCGGGACTAGCGGGGAGGTCGGAGCAGTTCTTC. Translation gives CASSPGLAGRSEQFF.

The chain joins TRBV4-1 to TRBJ2-3, with TRBD2 matching over 7 bases. CDR3 length: 15 amino acids. The trim removed 0 bases at V and 2 bases at J, leaving 2 bases unmatched. Germline V gene data show CDR1 as MGHRA and CDR2 as YSYEKL. The CDR3 nucleotides read TGCGCCAGCAGCCAAGATGCGGGGGACACAGATACGCAGTATTTT. It codes for CASSQDAGDTDTQYF.

The V call is TRBV6-6, the J call TRBJ1-5; D might be TRBD1 (6 bases). Per the germline V gene, CDR1 is MNHNY and CDR2 is SVGAGI (reference sequence). V shed 0 bases and J shed 3 bases, with 12 bases lying between them. This CDR3 contains 16 residues. CDR3 sequence (DNA): TGTGCCAGCAGTTACTCGTCGGACAGTCCCAATCAGCCCCAGCATTTT. Encoded protein: CASSYSSDSPNQPQHF.

V and J are TRBV7-2 and TRBJ2-1, with 7 positions matching TRBD1. CDR3 length: 13 amino acids. The trim removed 5 bases at V and 7 bases at J, leaving 5 bases unmatched. Germline V lookup: CDR1 SGHTA, CDR2 FQGNSA. CDR3 region: CASSVTGRNEQFF. The CDR3 nucleotides are TGTGCCAGCAGCGTGACAGGGCGGAATGAGCAGTTCTTC. Looking up the rest from reference TRBV7-2 and TRBJ2-1 gives the full variable domain: GAGVSQSPSNKVTEKGKDVELRCDPISGHTALYWYRQSLGQGLEFLIYFQGNSAPDKSGLPSDRFSAERTGGSVSTLTIQRTQQEDSAVYLCASSVTGRNEQFFGPGTRLTVL.

The chain is built from TRBV6-4 and TRBJ1-5; D is unresolved. The CDR3 sequence is 11 residues long. The V end was cut by 4 bases, the J end by 7 bases, with 5 bases between. Germline loops: CDR1 MRHNA, CDR2 SNTAGT. The CDR3, as DNA: TGTGCCAGCAGTGGAGACCAGCCCCAGCATTTT. It codes for CASSGDQPQHF.

This chain joins TRBV2 and TRBJ2-7; possible D gene TRBD1, 5 bases. Germline lookup yields CDR1 SNHLY and CDR2 FYNNEI. This CDR3 has 12 residues. The V and J ends lost 7 bases and 2 bases respectively, with 9 bases between them. DNA of the CDR3: TGTGCCAGCAAGGCAGGGACCTACGAGCAGTACTTC. It translates to CASKAGTYEQYF.

The rearrangement uses TRBV5-1 and TRBJ2-2, with D possibly TRBD1 on 5 matching bases. The germline CDR1 and CDR2 sequences are SGHRS and YFSETQ. This CDR3 has 14 amino acids. Between the trimmed V and J ends, which lost 1 base and 6 bases, there was a span of 10 bases. The CDR3 loop is CASSLSGQSGELFF. The CDR3, as DNA: TGCGCCAGCAGCTTGTCCGGACAATCCGGGGAGCTGTTTTTT. Together with reference TRBV5-1 and TRBJ2-2, the CDR3 gives the full variable domain: KAGVTQTPRYLIKTRGQQVTLSCSPISGHRSVSWYQQTPGQGLQFLFEYFSETQRNKGNFPGRFSGRQFSNSRSEMNVSTLELGDSALYLCASSLSGQSGELFFGEGSRLTVL.

The V and J genes are TRBV6-5 and TRBJ2-2; 7 bases match TRBD1. Germline V CDR1 and CDR2: MNHEY, SVGAGI. The CDR3 extends over 15 amino acids. Trimming removed 4 bases from V and 0 bases from J; junction bases left unmatched: 2. CDR3 bases: TGTGCCAGCAGTTGGGACAGCGCGAACACCGGGGAGCTGTTTTTT. As protein: CASSWDSANTGELFF.